This TCR beta chain appears in the sequencing data of a study of cytomegalovirus exposure and HLA in healthy donors. Study background: Earlier results showed roughly 110 million unique TCR beta sequences derived from about 179 million T cells. Study outcomes and limitations: DRB1 had the most TCR associations and HLA-C the fewest, a later analysis found, with rates varying by HLA locus.

The V gene's germline CDR1 is SGHNT and CDR2 YYREEE (reference sequence). The length of the CDR3 is 16 residues. V dropped 0 bases and J dropped 4 bases, with 13 bases sitting between them. The PCR made use of 60 Vbeta and 13 Jbeta primers. In the original processing: In a later analysis, of 84 million or so unique beta chains, about 11 million appeared in at least two donors. TCRdb's table, derived via immunoSEQ multiplex PCR, lists solely in-frame clones and lacks some. Clone size and V and J calls were adopted from that table, with D and trimming inferred from the DNA. In total, the table holds 40,000 or so clones. As regards this clone: Its antigen is unidentified.

V is TRBV5-4 and J is TRBJ2-2; tentative D call: TRBD2 (6 bases). The sample was PBMCs. The source is a woman aged 25 to 39 in good health and CMV-seropositive. The CDR3 is CASSLVAGRSTGELFF. CDR3 nucleotides: TGTGCCAGCAGCTTGGTTGCGGGGCGAAGCACCGGGGAGCTGTTTTTT.